This entry concerns a single T cell receptor (beta chain). What it binds is unknown. This sample is part of a study of cytomegalovirus exposure and HLA in healthy donors. Study-level findings and limits: Accurate prediction of most subjects' HLA-A and HLA-B alleles from TCR beta sequences was reported.

This CDR3 contains 16 residues. The V gene lost 0 bases and the J gene lost 3 bases, with 13 bases spanning the gap. Per the germline V gene, CDR1 is LNHNV and CDR2 is YYDKDF (reference sequence). It was with 60 Vbeta and 13 Jbeta primers that the PCR ran. Assay used: immunoSEQ multiplex PCR; TCRdb lists only in-frame clones, some missing. The sample table sets out around 210,000 clones. Sequenced: PBMCs. The sequence was collected from a girl aged 2 to 9 in good health and CMV-seropositive. The chain uses TRBV15 and TRBJ2-3, with D possibly being TRBD1 (5 bases). The CDR3 sequence: CATSRDRTRVTDTQYF. The CDR3 DNA sequence: TGTGCCACCAGCAGAGATCGGACAAGGGTAACAGATACGCAGTATTTT.